This entry is about one T cell receptor beta chain. The clone's antigen remains unknown. Per-nucleotide qualities are absent, and no much larger clonotype sits a single base away. Sample time point, as interpreted from the label and publication: baseline before first vaccination. Samples from vaccinated people were obtained from the UK trials COV001 and COV002, which included a single-blind randomized controlled phase 2/3 trial of AZD1222 (ChAdOx1 nCoV-19) in healthy adults. For TCRbeta chain sequencing, PBMC samples were collected from trial participants at day 0 and at day 28 after the second dose. The CDR3 starts with the cysteine, ends with the phenylalanine, and has 11 residues. CDR3 DNA is the only sequence kept; it has 33 bases, read in frame from the first base. V and J are truncated by 4 bases and 4 bases respectively, leaving an intervening sequence of 2 bases. CDR1 MNHEY and CDR2 SMNVEV are derived from the germline V gene (reference sequence).

The CDR3 regions of human TCRbeta chains were analyzed by immunosequencing. The paper's processing steps were these. TCRs in the repertoires were compared against a reference library of SARS-CoV-2-specific TCRs that had been generated with the MIRA antigen-specificity platform. Breadth was defined as the fraction of unique TCRs that were SARS-CoV-2-associated. Depth was defined as the fraction of total T cells that were SARS-CoV-2-associated. Using the MIRA data, every spike-specific TCR was mapped to the spike region that the TCR reacted to and assigned to either a CD4 or a CD8 class. Log10-transformed breadth and depth values were compared by one-way ANOVA with Sidak's multiple comparisons tests. The source is immuneACCESS, and TCRdb retained only in-frame sequences with V and J called. Part of the clones is not carried over; for the studies checked, unresolved V genes explain less than half of this, and the remainder is unexplained. Clone size and the V and J calls come from that table; the DNA yielded D and trimming. This sample holds 99,000 or so clones; roughly 88% were observed only once. Roughly 2.5% of the sample is taken by the ten largest.

This specimen belongs to a study of T cell responses to AZD1222 COVID-19 vaccine (dated by TCRdb to the early 2020s). For the wider study: Because spike-specific TCR depth and breadth did not differ between the two schedules, AZD1222 recipients who got a second dose at roughly 4 weeks were pooled with those who got a second dose at roughly 12 weeks. A total of more than 230 trial participants underwent TCR sequencing, of whom about 210 had received two doses of AZD1222 and about 25 had received two doses of the MenACWY control vaccine. Trial participants were enrolled into age subgroups of 18-55, 56-69 and 70-plus years, which contained around 140, 26 and 57 TCR-sequenced participants, respectively. What the research found in general, with its limitations: Only five or six AZD1222 recipients were SARS-CoV-2 seropositive at baseline, limiting conclusions about previously exposed vaccinees. In the small 56-69-year group, the increase in depth fell short of significance, most likely because of low power. Because no samples from the day 14 peak response were available, repertoires could be characterized only after the peak T cell response. Participants were mostly white British, with more females than males. The authors suggested clonal diversity may have been underestimated. A significant rise in spike-specific TCR breadth and depth was observed after two AZD1222 doses relative to day 0 and relative to MenACWY recipients. Reportedly, close to half of the unique spike-specific TCRs recognized epitopes lying outside the regions that are mutated in the B.1.351 and B.1.1.7 variants. The vaccine-associated CD4 TCRs covered the entire spike protein, and the dominant responses fell in regions 160-218 and 743-854.

The rearrangement joined TRBV27 to TRBJ2-1; too little of a D gene remains to name it. This receptor was identified in an adult in good health. Here the sequenced sample was peripheral blood, taken on day 0 of AZD1222 vaccination. This receptor carries the CDR3 CASSYYNEQFF. The nucleotide sequence reads TGTGCCAGCAGTTATTACAATGAGCAGTTCTTC.